This is a list of T cell receptor beta chains from one sample in a study of blood T cell repertoires in COVID-19. Assay: immunoSEQ multiplex PCR; the TCRdb copy retains only in-frame clones and omits some. The sample shows 150,000 or so clones, around 81% of them seen only once. The sequenced sample consisted of peripheral blood. The receptors stem from a man aged 55 to 69 with active or convalescent COVID-19. Both conserved end residues are part of each CDR3. A D gene is named only where the DNA matches it firmly. Not all rows give a size; the values are once, few, many and, for expanded clones, a class.

j_call | clone_size | d_call | v_call | cdr3_aa
TRBJ2-7 | NA | NA | TRBV5-1 | CASSFSGAYEQYF
TRBJ2-5 | NA | NA | TRBV5-1 | CASSLSVDQETQYF
TRBJ2-5 | NA | NA | TRBV5-1 | CASSLGRESATQYF
TRBJ2-5 | NA | NA | TRBV25-1 | CASSASGGPETQYF
TRBJ2-5 | NA | TRBD2 | TRBV12-5 | CASGLGTSGGFQETQYF
TRBJ2-1 | few | NA | TRBV11-1 | CASSSIAASSYNEQFF
TRBJ1-1 | NA | NA | TRBV6-5 | CASSPTGYNTEAFF
TRBJ2-3 | NA | NA | TRBV7-8 | CASSPFGDTQYF
TRBJ1-1 | NA | NA | TRBV3-1/TRBV3-2 | CASSQDGQYTEAFF
TRBJ2-4 | NA | NA | TRBV28 | CASSLGGAKNIQYF
TRBJ1-1 | NA | NA | TRBV28 | CASRGLSGDTEAFF
TRBJ1-5 | NA | TRBD1 | TRBV18 | CASSPGTGNEGQPQHF
TRBJ1-1 | once | NA | TRBV5-1 | CASSDRQSGHLNTEAFF
TRBJ2-1 | NA | NA | TRBV12-3/TRBV12-4 | CASSRQASHEQFF
TRBJ2-1 | NA | TRBD1 | TRBV5-6 | CASGSPGQNEQFF
TRBJ2-7 | NA | TRBD1 | TRBV13 | CASSHAKTGGSNEQYF
TRBJ1-2 | NA | NA | TRBV28 | CASSLSARRFDYGYTF
TRBJ2-7 | NA | TRBD1 | TRBV6-5 | CASRPRDRGTYEQYF
TRBJ1-1 | once | NA | TRBV7-9 | CASSRQAALTEAFF
TRBJ1-1 | NA | NA | TRBV10-3 | CAIGGPFSAAGRTEAFF
TRBJ1-1 | NA | NA | TRBV27 | CASSSNRDQRTEAFF
TRBJ1-3 | NA | NA | TRBV28 | CASTHYRVLKRSSGNTIYF
TRBJ2-3 | NA | NA | TRBV2 | CASNPGQQSQYF
TRBJ1-1 | NA | TRBD1 | TRBV19 | CASSPRDSEAFF
TRBJ1-5 | NA | TRBD1 | TRBV7-9 | CASGTGVQPQHF
TRBJ2-4 | NA | TRBD1 | TRBV5-1 | CASSKGATKNIQYF